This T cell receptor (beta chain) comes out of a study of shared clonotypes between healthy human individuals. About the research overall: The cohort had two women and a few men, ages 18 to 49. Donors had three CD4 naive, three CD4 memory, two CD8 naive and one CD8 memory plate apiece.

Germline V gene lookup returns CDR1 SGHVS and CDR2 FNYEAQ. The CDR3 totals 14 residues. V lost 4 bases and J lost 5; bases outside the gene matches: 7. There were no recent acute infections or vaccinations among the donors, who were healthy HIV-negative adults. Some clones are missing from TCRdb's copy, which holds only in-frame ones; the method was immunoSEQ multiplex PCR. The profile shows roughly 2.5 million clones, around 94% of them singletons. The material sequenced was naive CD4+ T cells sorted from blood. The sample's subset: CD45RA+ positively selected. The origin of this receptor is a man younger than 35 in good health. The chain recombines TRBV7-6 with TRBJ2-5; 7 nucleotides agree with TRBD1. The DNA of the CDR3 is TGTGCCAGCAGCTCTCGACAGGGTGGCGAGACCCAGTACTTC. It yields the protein CASSSRQGGETQYF.